Each of the 12 T cell receptor beta chains below was sequenced from the same sample in a study of blood T cell repertoires in COVID-19. TCRdb keeps only in-frame clones here, not all; method: immunoSEQ multiplex PCR. The sample records 100,000 to 120,000 clones, roughly 87% being singletons. Sequencing input: peripheral blood. The source is a human donor in a cohort sampled during active COVID-19.

The CDR3, as DNA: TGTGCCAGCAGTAAAACAGACGACAGCTACAATGAGCAGTTCTTC. Its protein is CASSKTDDSYNEQFF. V usage is TRBV6-5 and J usage is TRBJ2-1; the D gene is possibly TRBD1 (5 bases). CDR1 and CDR2 from the germline V gene are MNHEY and SVGAGI. The CDR3 loop spans 15 amino acids. V dropped 5 bases and J dropped 3 bases, with 14 bases sitting between them.

This clone was observed a single time. The chain carries TRBV6-5 and TRBJ2-1; TRBD2 matches 10 bases. Germline values: CDR1 MNHEY, CDR2 SVGAGI. After removal of 11 bases from V and 8 bases from J, the junction contained 15 bases not matched to a gene. The CDR3 loop spans 15 amino acids. The chain's CDR3 is CASMSAASGRYEQFF. CDR3 bases: TGTGCCTCCATGTCGGCGGCTAGCGGGAGATATGAGCAGTTCTTC.

The chain employs TRBV6-1 and TRBJ1-5; TRBD1 might be the D (6 bases). V dropped 2 bases and J dropped 5 bases, with 13 bases sitting between them. Per germline, CDR1 MNHNS and CDR2 SASEGT. The CDR3 has 15 amino acids. CDR3 bases: TGTGCCAGCAGTGAATTTTGGGGGCTCGATCAGCCCCAGCATTTT. Amino acids: CASSEFWGLDQPQHF.

The chain employs TRBV7-9 and TRBJ1-1; D is perhaps TRBD1 (6 bases). Trimming left V 5 bases short and J 1 base short, with 14 bases between. CDR1 and CDR2 from the germline V gene are SEHNR and FQNEAQ (reference sequence). CDR3 length: 15 residues. This CDR3 reads CASSIRRDKNTEAFF. Here the CDR3 DNA reads TGTGCCAGCAGCATACGAAGGGACAAGAACACTGAAGCTTTCTTT. The whole variable domain, filled in from reference TRBV7-9 and TRBJ1-1, reads DTGVSQNPRHKITKRGQNVTFRCDPISEHNRLYWYRQTLGQGPEFLTYFQNEAQLEKSRLLSDRFSAERPKGSFSTLEIQRTEQGDSAMYLCASSIRRDKNTEAFFGQGTRLTVV.

V is TRBV30 and J is TRBJ1-6, with TRBD1 matching over 8 bases. V shed 2 bases and J 9 bases; nucleotides not matched to a gene: 6. CDR1 and CDR2 from the germline V gene are GTSNPN and SVGIG (reference sequence). This CDR3 spans 14 amino acids. CDR3 protein: CAWSPQGAGSPLHF. In DNA, the CDR3 is TGTGCCTGGAGTCCTCAGGGGGCGGGTTCACCCCTCCACTTT. Full variable domain (missing parts from reference TRBV30 and TRBJ1-6): SQTIHQWPATLVQPVGSPLSLECTVEGTSNPNLYWYRQAAGRGLQLLFYSVGIGQISSEVPQNLSASRPQDRQFILSSKKLLLSDSGFYLCAWSPQGAGSPLHFGNGTRLTVT.

The chain carries TRBV7-3 and TRBJ2-2; D may be TRBD2 (6 bases). The length of the CDR3 is 13 residues. V was pared by 4 bases and J by 6 bases, with 9 bases between. The germline V gene has CDR1 SGHTA and CDR2 FQGTGA. The CDR3 coding sequence is TGTGCCAGCAGCTCGGGAGCGTCCGGGGAGCTGTTTTTT. This codes for CASSSGASGELFF.

This rearrangement joins TRBV5-1 to TRBJ2-1; 9 bases align to TRBD1. Trimming removed 0 bases from V and 2 bases from J; junction bases left unmatched: 0. This CDR3 contains 15 residues. Germline CDR1 reads SGHRS; CDR2 reads YFSETQ. The CDR3 reads CASSLGQGAYNEQFF. Written as DNA, the CDR3 is TGCGCCAGCAGCTTGGGACAGGGGGCCTACAATGAGCAGTTCTTC.

The rearrangement joins TRBV7-9 to TRBJ2-1; D might be TRBD1 (5 bases). Per germline, CDR1 SEHNR and CDR2 FQNEAQ (reference sequence). V was clipped by 7 bases and J by 5 bases, with 18 bases between them. The CDR3 is made up of 15 amino acids. CDR3 coding DNA: TGTGCCAGCACATCCTCATGGGGCTCGGACAATGAGCAGTTCTTC. Protein sequence: CASTSSWGSDNEQFF.

This clone has only one observation. CDR3 nucleotide sequence: TGTGCCAGCAGCGACCTCCGAGGGAAGAGCGGGGTCGTGACAGATACGCAGTATTTT. The encoded protein is CASSDLRGKSGVVTDTQYF. The chain links TRBV13 to TRBJ2-3; TRBD2 aligns across 7 bases. CDR3 length: 19 amino acids. Trimming removed 5 bases from V and 3 bases from J; junction bases left unmatched: 20. Germline loops: CDR1 PRHDT, CDR2 FYEKMQ (reference sequence).

The V call is TRBV7-9, the J call TRBJ2-7; 10 bases are a match to TRBD1. CDR3 length equals 16 residues. CDR1 and CDR2 from the germline V gene are SEHNR and FQNEAQ (reference sequence). After removal of 6 bases from V and 4 bases from J, the junction contained 12 bases not matched to a gene. Here the CDR3 reads CASSHKGTGARYEQYF. The CDR3 DNA reads TGTGCCAGCAGTCACAAAGGGACAGGGGCTCGGTACGAGCAGTACTTC.

V is TRBV10-3 and J is TRBJ2-3, with 10 positions matching TRBD1. The V and J ends lost 2 bases and 2 bases, in that order; junction bases with no gene match: 10. This CDR3 comprises 18 residues. Germline CDR1 and CDR2: ENHRY and SYGVKD. CDR3: CAISEARDRGGPTDTQYF. The CDR3 nucleotides are TGTGCCATCAGTGAGGCCAGGGACAGGGGTGGCCCCACAGATACGCAGTATTTT.

The sample holds a few counts of this clone. The gene calls are TRBV7-3 and TRBJ2-2; 10 bases agree with TRBD1. The V gene's germline CDR1 is SGHTA and CDR2 FQGTGA. The V segment lost 5 bases and the J segment 5 bases; nucleotides outside the gene matches: 5. The CDR3 has 15 amino acids. In nucleotides, the CDR3 is TGTGCCAGCAGCCCACCGGGACAGGGGACCGGGGAGCTGTTTTTT. Its protein is CASSPPGQGTGELFF. The entire variable domain, with the rest obtained from reference TRBV7-3 and TRBJ2-2, is as follows: GAGVSQTPSNKVTEKGKYVELRCDPISGHTALYWYRQSLGQGPEFLIYFQGTGAADDSGLPNDRFFAVRPEGSVSTLKIQRTERGDSAVYLCASSPPGQGTGELFFGEGSRLTVL.